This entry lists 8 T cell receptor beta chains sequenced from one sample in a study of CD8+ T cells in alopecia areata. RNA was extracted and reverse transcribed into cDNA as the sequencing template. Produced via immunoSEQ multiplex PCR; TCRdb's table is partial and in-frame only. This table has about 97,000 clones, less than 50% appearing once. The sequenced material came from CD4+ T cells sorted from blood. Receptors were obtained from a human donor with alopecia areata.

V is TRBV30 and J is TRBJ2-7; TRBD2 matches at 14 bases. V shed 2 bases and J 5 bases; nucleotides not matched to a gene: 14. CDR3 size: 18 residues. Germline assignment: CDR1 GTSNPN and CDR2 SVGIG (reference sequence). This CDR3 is CAWSKGLAGAVYTDEQYF. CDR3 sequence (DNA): TGTGCCTGGAGTAAGGGACTAGCGGGAGCCGTCTACACCGACGAGCAGTACTTC.

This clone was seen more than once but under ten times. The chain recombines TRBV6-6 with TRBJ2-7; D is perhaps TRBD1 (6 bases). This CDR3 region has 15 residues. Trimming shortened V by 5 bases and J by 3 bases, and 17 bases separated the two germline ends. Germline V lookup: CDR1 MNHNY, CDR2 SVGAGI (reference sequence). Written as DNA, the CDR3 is TGTGCCAGCAGTAATTCCCCGGACAGAGTCTACGAGCAGTACTTC. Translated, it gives CASSNSPDRVYEQYF.

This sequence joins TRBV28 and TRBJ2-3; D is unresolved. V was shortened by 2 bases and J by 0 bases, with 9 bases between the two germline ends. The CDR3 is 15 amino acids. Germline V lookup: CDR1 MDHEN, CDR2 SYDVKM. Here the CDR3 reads CASSLASISTDTQYF. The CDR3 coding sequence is TGTGCCAGCAGTTTAGCCTCCATCAGCACAGATACGCAGTATTTT.

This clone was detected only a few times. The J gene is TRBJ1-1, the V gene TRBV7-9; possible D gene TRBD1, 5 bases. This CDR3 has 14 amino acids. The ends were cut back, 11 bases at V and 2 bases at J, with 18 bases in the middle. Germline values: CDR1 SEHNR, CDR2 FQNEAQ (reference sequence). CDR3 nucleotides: TGTGCCGGGACCCCTGATGGGAGAAACACTGAAGCTTTCTTT. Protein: CAGTPDGRNTEAFF.

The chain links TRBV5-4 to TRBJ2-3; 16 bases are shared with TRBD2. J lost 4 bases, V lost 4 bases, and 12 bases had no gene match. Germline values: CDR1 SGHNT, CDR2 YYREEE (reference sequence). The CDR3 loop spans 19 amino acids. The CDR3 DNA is TGTGCCAGCAGCGGAGGGACTAGCGGGAGGGCCTATGTGGCAGATACGCAGTATTTT. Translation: CASSGGTSGRAYVADTQYF.

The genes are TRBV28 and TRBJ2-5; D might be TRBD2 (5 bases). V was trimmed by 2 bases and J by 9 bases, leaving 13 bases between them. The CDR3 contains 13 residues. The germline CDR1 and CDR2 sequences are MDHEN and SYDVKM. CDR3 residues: CASSLIALRSQYF. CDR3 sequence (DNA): TGTGCCAGCAGTTTAATAGCGCTCCGTTCCCAGTACTTC.

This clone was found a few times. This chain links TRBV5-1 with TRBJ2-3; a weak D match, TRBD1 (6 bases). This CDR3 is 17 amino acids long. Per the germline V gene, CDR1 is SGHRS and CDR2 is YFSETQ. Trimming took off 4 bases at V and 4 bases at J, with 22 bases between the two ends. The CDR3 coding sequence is TGCGCCAGCAGCCACAACGGGACATCTATCTTGGCAGATACGCAGTATTTT. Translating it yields CASSHNGTSILADTQYF.

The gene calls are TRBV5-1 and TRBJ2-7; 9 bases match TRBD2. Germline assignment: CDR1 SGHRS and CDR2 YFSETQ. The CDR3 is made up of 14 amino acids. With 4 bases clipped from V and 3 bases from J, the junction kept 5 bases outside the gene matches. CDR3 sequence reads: CASSPIAGDYEQYF. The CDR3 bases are TGCGCCAGCAGCCCAATAGCGGGAGACTACGAGCAGTACTTC.